This is a list of T cell receptor beta chains from one sample in a study of blood T cells in healthy people across ages. MiXCR, applied by TCRdb to the 5' RACE reads, yields one record per CDR3 protein. This sample carries about 780,000 distinct CDR3 sequences, approximately 59% of them seen once, and the ten largest clones take 28%. Sequences were obtained from blood. These receptor sequences come from a man younger than 40 in good health. Each CDR3 is given with its conserved first and last residue. Each record gives: J gene, V gene, clone size, D gene, CDR3 protein, CDR3 DNA. A D gene is named only where the DNA matches it firmly. For some rows the clone size is stated as once, few or many, or as a class when expanded; others skip it.

>TRBJ2-5|TRBV18|NA|NA
CTSSPVRTSPLAETQYF
TGTACCAGCTCACCAGTCAGGACTTCACCTCTGGCAGAGACCCAGTACTTC
>TRBJ2-6|TRBV4-2|NA|NA
CASSLSWQAGANVLTF
TGTGCCAGCAGTCTGTCGTGGCAGGCTGGGGCCAACGTCCTGACTTTC
>TRBJ1-5|TRBV9|NA|TRBD1
CASSLGTDAQPQHF
TGTGCCAGCAGCCTCGGGACAGACGCACAGCCCCAGCATTTT
>TRBJ2-7|TRBV20-1|once|TRBD1
CSAPTGQGYYEQYF
TGCAGTGCTCCCACCGGACAGGGATACTACGAGCAGTACTTC
>TRBJ2-7|TRBV4-1|NA|TRBD1
CASSQKSGTEAYEQYF
TGCGCCAGCAGCCAAAAATCCGGGACAGAAGCCTACGAGCAGTACTTC
>TRBJ2-3|TRBV7-3|NA|NA
CASSLFGGSTDTQYF
TGTGCCAGCAGCTTATTCGGGGGAAGCACAGATACGCAGTATTTT
>TRBJ2-2|TRBV10-3|NA|NA
CAVRENTGELFF
TGTGCCGTACGGGAGAACACCGGGGAGCTGTTTTTT
>TRBJ2-3|TRBV9|NA|TRBD2
CASSVDGGDFSTDTQNF
TGTGCCAGCAGCGTAGACGGGGGGGATTTTAGCACAGATACGCAGAATTTT
>TRBJ2-7|TRBV5-5|NA|NA
CASSLGSLGVTGYEQYF
TGTGCCAGCAGCTTGGGATCCCTGGGAGTAACGGGGTACGAGCAGTACTTC
>TRBJ2-7|TRBV20-1|NA|TRBD2
CSARDHLSGAPYEQYF
TGCAGTGCTAGAGATCACCTAAGCGGGGCTCCCTACGAGCAGTACTTC
>TRBJ2-5|TRBV15|NA|NA
CATSRDRGRETQYF
TGTGCCACCAGCAGAGATAGAGGGAGGGAGACCCAGTACTTC
>TRBJ2-3|TRBV7-8|NA|TRBD1
CASSLGTGGGGDTQYF
TGTGCCAGCAGCTTAGGGACAGGGGGAGGTGGAGATACGCAGTATTTT
>TRBJ2-7|TRBV28|NA|NA
CASSFPPDMSSYEQYF
TGTGCCAGCAGTTTCCCCCCGGACATGAGCTCCTACGAGCAGTACTTC
>TRBJ2-1|TRBV28|NA|NA
CASSLTETFNEQFF
TGTGCCAGCAGTTTAACGGAGACCTTCAATGAGCAGTTCTTC
>TRBJ1-6|TRBV6-1|NA|NA
CASSLRESLHF
TGTGCCAGCAGCTTACGGGAGTCCCTCCACTTT
>TRBJ1-5|TRBV6-2/TRBV6-3|NA|NA
CASSPNRVGRHF
TGTGCCAGCAGTCCTAACAGGGTGGGACGGCATTTT
>TRBJ2-7|TRBV28|NA|NA
CASSALGEASIEQYF
TGTGCCAGCAGTGCATTGGGGGAGGCTAGCATCGAGCAGTACTTC
>TRBJ1-2|TRBV21-1|NA|NA
CASRGSGQGIGYTF
TGTGCCAGCAGGGGTTCGGGACAGGGTATCGGCTACACCTTC
>TRBJ1-1|TRBV6-1|NA|NA
CASRYRVKNTEAFF
TGTGCCAGCAGGTACAGGGTTAAGAACACTGAAGCTTTCTTT
>TRBJ1-6|TRBV7-3|NA|TRBD1
CASSLNGQGAWSPLHF
TGTGCCAGCAGCTTAAACGGACAGGGGGCTTGGTCACCCCTCCACTTT
>TRBJ2-3|TRBV7-2|few|TRBD2
CASSPLAGGREDTQYF
TGTGCCAGCAGCCCGCTGGCGGGGGGGCGAGAGGATACGCAGTATTTT
>TRBJ2-7|TRBV14|once|NA
CASNQLGPLYEQYF
TGTGCCAGCAATCAACTGGGACCTCTCTACGAGCAGTACTTC
>TRBJ2-5|TRBV7-9|NA|NA
CASSLSRDPESETQYF
TGTGCCAGCAGCTTAAGTCGGGACCCCGAGTCAGAGACCCAGTACTTC
>TRBJ2-1|TRBV20-1|NA|NA
CSVPWGVHEQFF
TGCAGTGTCCCCTGGGGGGTGCATGAGCAGTTCTTC
>TRBJ2-7|TRBV4-3|NA|TRBD2
CASSQDLSGDPSYEQYF
TGCGCCAGCAGCCAAGATTTGAGCGGGGACCCTTCCTACGAGCAGTACTTC
>TRBJ2-1|TRBV7-6|NA|NA
CASSLNDAEQFF
TGTGCCAGCAGCTTAAATGATGCTGAGCAGTTCTTC
>TRBJ1-2|TRBV5-6|NA|NA
CASSSSAYGYTF
TGTGCCAGCAGCTCGTCAGCCTATGGCTACACCTTC
>TRBJ2-3|TRBV2|NA|NA
CASSVPTGTDTQYF
TGTGCCAGCAGTGTTCCGACGGGCACAGATACGCAGTATTTT
>TRBJ2-1|TRBV7-6|once|NA
CASSSPSGTGVGGEQFF
TGTGCCAGCAGCTCTCCCTCCGGGACGGGTGTTGGAGGTGAGCAGTTCTTC
>TRBJ2-3|TRBV12-3/TRBV12-4|NA|NA
CASTGLSTDTQYF
TGTGCCAGCACAGGGCTTAGCACAGATACGCAGTATTTT
>TRBJ2-7|TRBV6-5|NA|NA
CASSINAGAAYEQYF
TGTGCCAGCAGTATCAACGCGGGGGCCGCCTACGAGCAGTACTTC
>TRBJ1-6|TRBV14|NA|TRBD1
CASSRIDRGNSPLHF
TGTGCCAGCAGCCGAATTGACAGGGGGAATTCACCCCTCCACTTT
>TRBJ2-1|TRBV10-3|NA|TRBD1
CAISESTGGGSYNEQFF
TGTGCCATCAGTGAGTCGACAGGGGGCGGCTCCTACAATGAGCAGTTCTTC
>TRBJ1-2|TRBV5-1|NA|NA
CASPASGHGYTF
TGCGCCAGCCCCGCTTCGGGACATGGCTACACCTTC
>TRBJ2-5|TRBV28|few|NA
CASSSVLETQYF
TGTGCCAGCAGTTCCGTTTTGGAGACCCAGTACTTC
>TRBJ2-5|TRBV2|NA|NA
CASSESGAGQGRETQYF
TGTGCCAGCAGTGAGAGTGGGGCAGGGCAGGGTCGGGAGACCCAGTACTTC
>TRBJ1-6|TRBV11-2|NA|NA
CASSVPGHYNSPLHF
TGTGCCAGCAGCGTCCCGGGACATTATAATTCACCCCTCCACTTT
>TRBJ2-6|TRBV9|NA|NA
CASSVDPTRRVSGANVLNF
TGTGCCAGCAGCGTAGATCCAACGCGGAGGGTCTCTGGGGCCAACGTCCTGAATTTC
>TRBJ1-6|TRBV12-3/TRBV12-4|NA|TRBD1
CASRFSQGNSPLHF
TGTGCCAGCAGGTTTTCACAGGGGAATTCACCCCTCCACTTT
>TRBJ2-4|TRBV5-1|few|TRBD2
CASSQPSGGAKNIQYF
TGCGCCAGCAGCCAACCTTCGGGAGGAGCCAAAAACATTCAGTACTTC
>TRBJ2-3|TRBV7-3|NA|NA
CASSPGQLMSPPDTQYF
TGTGCCAGCAGCCCAGGACAGCTCATGTCCCCCCCAGATACGCAGTATTTT
>TRBJ1-1|TRBV12-3/TRBV12-4|NA|NA
CASSLDVGTMNTEAFF
TGTGCCAGCAGTTTAGACGTAGGGACTATGAACACTGAAGCTTTCTTT
>TRBJ2-7|TRBV7-2|few|TRBD2
CASSLFLAGGQYEQYF
TGTGCCAGCAGCTTATTTCTAGCGGGGGGGCAGTACGAGCAGTACTTC
>TRBJ2-5|TRBV4-3|few|NA
CASSQDGAGTQETQYF
TGCGCCAGCAGCCAAGATGGGGCAGGGACCCAAGAGACCCAGTACTTC
>TRBJ1-4|TRBV21-1|NA|NA
CASSKAGNRDEKLFF
TGTGCCAGCAGCAAAGCGGGAAATAGGGATGAAAAACTGTTTTTT
>TRBJ2-3|TRBV20-1|NA|NA
CSAERRTDTQYF
TGCAGTGCGGAGAGAAGGACAGATACGCAGTATTTT
>TRBJ2-3|TRBV27|NA|TRBD2
CASRGLAGYTDTQYF
TGTGCCAGCAGAGGACTAGCGGGGTACACAGATACGCAGTATTTT
>TRBJ1-5|TRBV7-9|NA|NA
CASSLDVPRGNQPQHF
TGTGCCAGCAGCTTAGATGTCCCTCGAGGCAATCAGCCCCAGCATTTT
>TRBJ2-5|TRBV5-1|NA|TRBD2
CASSLGGGGNQETQYF
TGCGCCAGCAGCTTGGGCGGGGGAGGGAACCAAGAGACCCAGTACTTC
>TRBJ1-5|TRBV5-1|NA|TRBD1
CASSAGDRVNQPQHF
TGCGCCAGCAGCGCGGGGGACAGGGTCAATCAGCCCCAGCATTTT
>TRBJ2-1|TRBV6-4|NA|NA
CASSEDMDSYYNEQFF
TGTGCCAGCAGTGAGGATATGGACAGTTATTACAATGAGCAGTTCTTC
>TRBJ1-1|TRBV29-1|NA|NA
CSAGGQNTEAFF
TGCAGCGCCGGGGGACAGAACACTGAAGCTTTCTTT
>TRBJ2-3|TRBV20-1|NA|NA
CSARDLMGSRTDTQYF
TGCAGTGCTAGAGATCTCATGGGGTCGAGAACAGATACGCAGTATTTT
>TRBJ2-3|TRBV4-3|few|NA
CASSQGYRGTDTQYF
TGCGCCAGCAGCCAAGGATACCGGGGCACAGATACGCAGTATTTT
>TRBJ2-3|TRBV20-1|few|NA
CSASAPQGYAYF
TGCAGTGCTAGCGCCCCACAGGGATACGCGTATTTT